The rows below give T cell receptor beta chains drawn from one sample of a study of blood T cell repertoires in COVID-19. Measured with immunoSEQ multiplex PCR; TCRdb has only the in-frame clones, and not every one. The data hold fewer than 450,000 clones, with 90% observed a single time. What was sequenced was PBMCs or T cells enriched from blood (not recorded which). The receptors shown here come from a man aged 18 to 29 who had recovered from COVID-19. Each CDR3 is given with its conserved first and last residue. The order of the fields is clone size, J gene, V gene, CDR3 length, D gene, CDR3 DNA, CDR3 protein. D genes are given only for firm matches. Clone size is given for some rows only: seen once, a few or many times, or a class if the clone is expanded.

clone size: once
J gene: TRBJ2-7
V gene: TRBV4-1
CDR3 length: 19
D gene: TRBD2
CDR3 DNA: TGCGCCAGCAGCCAAGTCGGACTAGCTCTGGGTCTGGGGAGCCTCGAGCAGTACTTC
CDR3 protein: CASSQVGLALGLGSLEQYF

clone size: -
J gene: TRBJ1-2
V gene: TRBV11-3
CDR3 length: 20
D gene: -
CDR3 DNA: TGTGCCAGCAGCCTTACAGTGTTTCCGAGACAGGAGATATTAAACTATGGCTACACCTTC
CDR3 protein: CASSLTVFPRQEILNYGYTF

clone size: -
J gene: TRBJ1-5
V gene: TRBV28
CDR3 length: 11
D gene: -
CDR3 DNA: TGTGCCAGCAGTCTAAATCAGCCCCAGCATTTT
CDR3 protein: CASSLNQPQHF

clone size: once
J gene: TRBJ1-4
V gene: TRBV24-1
CDR3 length: 17
D gene: TRBD1
CDR3 DNA: TGTGCCACCAGTCAGGGGGCGAGAGGAGCAACTAATGAAAAACTGTTTTTT
CDR3 protein: CATSQGARGATNEKLFF

clone size: many
J gene: TRBJ1-4
V gene: TRBV9
CDR3 length: 15
D gene: -
CDR3 DNA: TGTGCCAGCAGCGTAGCATATCGACCGGGTGAAAAACTGTTTTTT
CDR3 protein: CASSVAYRPGEKLFF

clone size: -
J gene: TRBJ1-4
V gene: TRBV9
CDR3 length: 13
D gene: -
CDR3 DNA: TGTGCCAGCAGCCAGGGGATGAATGAAAAACTGTTTTTT
CDR3 protein: CASSQGMNEKLFF

clone size: -
J gene: TRBJ1-2
V gene: TRBV2
CDR3 length: 13
D gene: TRBD1
CDR3 DNA: TGTGCCAGCAGCGAGGACAGGGACTATGGCTACACCTTC
CDR3 protein: CASSEDRDYGYTF

clone size: -
J gene: TRBJ2-7
V gene: TRBV27
CDR3 length: 14
D gene: TRBD2
CDR3 DNA: TGTGCCAGCGGCCTGGGTAGCGGGACGAACGAGCAGTACTTC
CDR3 protein: CASGLGSGTNEQYF

clone size: -
J gene: TRBJ2-2
V gene: TRBV7-6
CDR3 length: 19
D gene: TRBD1
CDR3 DNA: TGTGCCAGCAGCTTAGAATGGGGACAGGGATCCATGAACACCGGGGAGCTGTTTTTT
CDR3 protein: CASSLEWGQGSMNTGELFF

clone size: -
J gene: TRBJ1-1
V gene: TRBV13
CDR3 length: 14
D gene: -
CDR3 DNA: TGTGCCAACAGCCTGGGTCGGGGTAATACTGAAGCTTTCTTT
CDR3 protein: CANSLGRGNTEAFF

clone size: -
J gene: TRBJ2-3
V gene: TRBV4-1
CDR3 length: 17
D gene: TRBD1
CDR3 DNA: TGCGCCAGCAGCCAAGATGGGACAGGGGGTGGCACAGATACGCAGTATTTT
CDR3 protein: CASSQDGTGGGTDTQYF

clone size: -
J gene: TRBJ2-7
V gene: TRBV6-5
CDR3 length: 14
D gene: -
CDR3 DNA: TGTGCCAGCAGTTACTCGTCTAGTTCCTACGAGCAGTACTTC
CDR3 protein: CASSYSSSSYEQYF

clone size: -
J gene: TRBJ2-7
V gene: TRBV11-3
CDR3 length: 15
D gene: TRBD1
CDR3 DNA: TGTGCCAGCAGCTTGGGACAGGGGCTTCCCTACGAGCAGTACTTC
CDR3 protein: CASSLGQGLPYEQYF

clone size: -
J gene: TRBJ2-1
V gene: TRBV25-1
CDR3 length: 13
D gene: TRBD2
CDR3 DNA: TGTGCCAGCAGGCTAGCGGGTAACAATGAGCAGTTCTTC
CDR3 protein: CASRLAGNNEQFF

clone size: -
J gene: TRBJ1-4
V gene: TRBV12-3/TRBV12-4
CDR3 length: 13
D gene: TRBD1
CDR3 DNA: TGTGCCAGCAGCGTACAGGGGGCGCAAAAACTGTTTTTT
CDR3 protein: CASSVQGAQKLFF

clone size: -
J gene: TRBJ1-2
V gene: TRBV24-1
CDR3 length: 13
D gene: TRBD1
CDR3 DNA: TGTGCCACCAGTATCGGGACAGAACTTGGCTACACCTTC
CDR3 protein: CATSIGTELGYTF

clone size: -
J gene: TRBJ2-7
V gene: TRBV27
CDR3 length: 15
D gene: TRBD2
CDR3 DNA: TGTGCCAGCAGTTTTCTAGCGGTGAGGACCTACGAGCAGTACTTC
CDR3 protein: CASSFLAVRTYEQYF

clone size: -
J gene: TRBJ2-7
V gene: TRBV7-9
CDR3 length: 14
D gene: -
CDR3 DNA: TGTGCCAGCAGCTTAGCTACTGCTCCCTACGAGCAGTACTTC
CDR3 protein: CASSLATAPYEQYF

clone size: -
J gene: TRBJ2-5
V gene: TRBV11-1
CDR3 length: 15
D gene: -
CDR3 DNA: TGTGCCAGCAGCTTAGAGCCCGCAGGGCGAGAGACCCAGTACTTC
CDR3 protein: CASSLEPAGRETQYF

clone size: -
J gene: TRBJ2-7
V gene: TRBV18
CDR3 length: 17
D gene: TRBD2
CDR3 DNA: TGTGCCAGCTCACCACCCTCTATCCTAGCGGATTCCTACGAGCAGTACTTC
CDR3 protein: CASSPPSILADSYEQYF

clone size: once
J gene: TRBJ2-4
V gene: TRBV9
CDR3 length: 14
D gene: TRBD1
CDR3 DNA: TGTGCCAGCAGCGTAGGGACAGGGGGCAACATTCAGTACTTC
CDR3 protein: CASSVGTGGNIQYF

clone size: -
J gene: TRBJ2-3
V gene: TRBV15
CDR3 length: 17
D gene: -
CDR3 DNA: TGTGCCACCAGCAAATCCCTTAGGACTACGTCTTTGGATACGCAGTATTTT
CDR3 protein: CATSKSLRTTSLDTQYF